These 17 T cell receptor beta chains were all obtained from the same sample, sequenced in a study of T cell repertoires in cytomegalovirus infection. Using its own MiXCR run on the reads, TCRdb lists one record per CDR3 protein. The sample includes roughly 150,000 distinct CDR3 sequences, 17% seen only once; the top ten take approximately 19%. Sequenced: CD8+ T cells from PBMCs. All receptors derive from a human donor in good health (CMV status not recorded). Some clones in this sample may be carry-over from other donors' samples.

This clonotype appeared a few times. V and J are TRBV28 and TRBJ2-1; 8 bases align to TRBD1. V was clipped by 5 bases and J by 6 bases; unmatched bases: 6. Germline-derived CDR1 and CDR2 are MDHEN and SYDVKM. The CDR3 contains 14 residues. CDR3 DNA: TGTGCCAGCAGTCTCGACAGGGGTGGCAATGAGCAGTTCTTC. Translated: CASSLDRGGNEQFF.

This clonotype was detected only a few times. The CDR3 DNA follows: TGTGCCAGCAGTGAATCCCTACAGAGCTCTGGAAACACCATATATTTT. Protein: CASSESLQSSGNTIYF. This rearrangement joins TRBV25-1 to TRBJ1-3; D ambiguous. The germline V gene encodes CDR1 MGHDK and CDR2 SYGVNS. The V and J ends lost 1 base and 0 bases respectively, with 10 bases between them. The CDR3 length is 16 residues.

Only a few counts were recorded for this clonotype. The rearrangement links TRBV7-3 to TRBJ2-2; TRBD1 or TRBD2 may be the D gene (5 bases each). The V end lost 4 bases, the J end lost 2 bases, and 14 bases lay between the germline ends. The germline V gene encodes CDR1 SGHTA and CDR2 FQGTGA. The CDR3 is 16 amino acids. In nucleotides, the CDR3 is TGTGCCAGCAGCTCCCTCGGGACGGACAACACCGGGGAGCTGTTTTTT. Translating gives CASSSLGTDNTGELFF.

Here the CDR3 reads CASSLGWPSGAFF. CDR3 nucleotides: TGTGCCAGCAGCCTTGGTTGGCCTTCGGGAGCTTTCTTT. The chain links TRBV7-2 to TRBJ1-1, with D unclear. CDR3 length equals 13 residues. Germline CDR1 is SGHTA and CDR2 is FQGNSA. Trimming removed 5 bases at V and 10 bases at J, with 17 bases between.

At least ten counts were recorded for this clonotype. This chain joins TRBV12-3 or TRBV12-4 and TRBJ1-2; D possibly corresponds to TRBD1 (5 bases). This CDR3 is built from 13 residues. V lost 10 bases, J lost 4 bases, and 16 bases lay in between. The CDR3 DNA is TGTGCCACCGGCGTCCCGGGGCTCTATGGCTACACCTTC. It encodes CATGVPGLYGYTF.

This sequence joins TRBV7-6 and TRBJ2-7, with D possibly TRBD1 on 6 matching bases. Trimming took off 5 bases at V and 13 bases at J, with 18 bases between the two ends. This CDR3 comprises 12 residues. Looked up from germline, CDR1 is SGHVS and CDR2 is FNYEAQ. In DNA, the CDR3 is TGTGCCAGCAGCAGCCTCCGGGACAAATTATACTTC. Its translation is CASSSLRDKLYF.

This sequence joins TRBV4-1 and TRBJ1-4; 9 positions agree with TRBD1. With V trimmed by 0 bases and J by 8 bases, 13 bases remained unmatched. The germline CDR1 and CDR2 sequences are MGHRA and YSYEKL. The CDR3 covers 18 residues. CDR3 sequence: CASSQDSTGGGGEEKLFF. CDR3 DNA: TGCGCCAGCAGCCAAGATTCTACAGGGGGCGGCGGAGAGGAAAAACTGTTTTTT.

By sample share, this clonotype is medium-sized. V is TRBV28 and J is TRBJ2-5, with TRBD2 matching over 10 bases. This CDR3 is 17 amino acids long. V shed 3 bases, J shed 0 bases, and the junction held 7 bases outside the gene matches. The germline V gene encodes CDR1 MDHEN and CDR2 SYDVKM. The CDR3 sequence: CASSLASGRAYQETQYF. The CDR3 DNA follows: TGTGCCAGCAGTTTGGCTAGCGGGAGAGCGTACCAAGAGACCCAGTACTTC.

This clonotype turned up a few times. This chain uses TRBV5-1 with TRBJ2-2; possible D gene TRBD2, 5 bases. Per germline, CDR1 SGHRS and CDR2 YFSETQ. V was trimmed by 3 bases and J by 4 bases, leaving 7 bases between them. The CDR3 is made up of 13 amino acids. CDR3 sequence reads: CASSSGSTGELFF. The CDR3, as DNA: TGCGCCAGCAGCTCGGGGAGCACCGGGGAGCTGTTTTTT.

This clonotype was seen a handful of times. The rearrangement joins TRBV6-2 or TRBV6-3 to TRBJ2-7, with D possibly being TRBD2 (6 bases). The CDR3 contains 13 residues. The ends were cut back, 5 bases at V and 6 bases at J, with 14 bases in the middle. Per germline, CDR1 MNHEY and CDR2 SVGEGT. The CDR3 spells CASSRDFTGEQYF. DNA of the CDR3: TGTGCCAGCAGTCGGGACTTCACGGGCGAGCAGTACTTC.

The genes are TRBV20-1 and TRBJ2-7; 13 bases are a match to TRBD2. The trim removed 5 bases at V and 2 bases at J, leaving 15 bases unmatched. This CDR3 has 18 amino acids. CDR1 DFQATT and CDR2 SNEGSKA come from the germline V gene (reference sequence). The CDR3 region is CSARTSILTSGRPYEQYF. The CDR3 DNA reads TGCAGTGCTCGAACATCGATCCTGACTAGCGGGAGGCCCTACGAGCAGTACTTC.

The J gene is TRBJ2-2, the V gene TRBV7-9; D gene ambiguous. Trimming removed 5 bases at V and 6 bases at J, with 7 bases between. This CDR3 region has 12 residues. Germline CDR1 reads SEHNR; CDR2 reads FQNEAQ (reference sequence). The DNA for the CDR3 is TGTGCCAGCAGCCCAGGACCCGGGGAGCTGTTTTTT. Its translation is CASSPGPGELFF.

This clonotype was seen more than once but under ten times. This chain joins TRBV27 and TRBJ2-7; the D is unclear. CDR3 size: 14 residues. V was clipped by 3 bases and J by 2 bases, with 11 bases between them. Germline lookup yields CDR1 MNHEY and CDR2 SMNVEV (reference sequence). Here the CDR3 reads CASSFIDRPYEQYF. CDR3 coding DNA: TGTGCCAGCAGTTTCATAGACCGACCCTACGAGCAGTACTTC.

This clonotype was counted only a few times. Here the CDR3 reads CASSPVTINQPQHF. Written as DNA, the CDR3 is TGTGCCAGCAGCCCCGTTACCATCAATCAGCCCCAGCATTTT. V usage is TRBV28 and J usage is TRBJ1-5, with no clear D. V was shortened by 6 bases and J by 3 bases, with 12 bases between the two germline ends. Germline loops: CDR1 MDHEN, CDR2 SYDVKM. The CDR3 contains 14 residues. Combining the CDR3 with reference TRBV28 and TRBJ1-5 gives the whole variable domain DVKVTQSSRYLVKRTGEKVFLECVQDMDHENMFWYRQDPGLGLRLIYFSYDVKMKEKGDIPEGYSVSREKKERFSLILESASTNQTSMYLCASSPVTINQPQHFGDGTRLSIL.

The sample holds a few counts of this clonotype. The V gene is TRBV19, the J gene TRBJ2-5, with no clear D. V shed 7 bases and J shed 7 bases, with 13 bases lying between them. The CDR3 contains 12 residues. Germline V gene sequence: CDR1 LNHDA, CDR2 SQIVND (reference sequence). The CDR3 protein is CASTDPSGTQYF. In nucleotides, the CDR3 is TGTGCCAGTACAGATCCTTCGGGGACCCAGTACTTC.

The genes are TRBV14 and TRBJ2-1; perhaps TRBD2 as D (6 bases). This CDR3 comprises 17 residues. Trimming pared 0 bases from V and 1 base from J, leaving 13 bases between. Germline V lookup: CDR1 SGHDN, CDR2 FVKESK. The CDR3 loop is CASSQEGLYRSYNEQFF. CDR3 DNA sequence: TGTGCCAGCAGCCAAGAGGGACTTTACAGGTCCTACAATGAGCAGTTCTTC.

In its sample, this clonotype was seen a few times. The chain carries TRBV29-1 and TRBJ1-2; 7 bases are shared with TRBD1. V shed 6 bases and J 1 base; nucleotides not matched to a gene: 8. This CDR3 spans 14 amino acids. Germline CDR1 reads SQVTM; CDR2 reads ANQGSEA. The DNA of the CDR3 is TGCAGCGTGCCTACGACAGGGAATAACTATGGCTACACCTTC. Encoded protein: CSVPTTGNNYGYTF.